This record concerns one T cell receptor (beta chain) sequence. This clonotype appeared many times. The antigen it recognizes is unknown. Base quality data are lacking; no much larger clone is found one base away. This record comes from a study of Graves' ophthalmopathy and Graves' hyperthyroidism (dated 2018 in TCRdb). Study-wide context: Peripheral blood was collected at initial diagnosis, before any treatment. In over 5 hyperthyroidism patients, the T-cell repertoire of thyroid tissue was compared with the T-cell repertoire of blood. To explore V-J signatures distinguishing ophthalmopathy from hyperthyroidism, a discovery set of about a hundred patients (43 ophthalmopathy, roughly 56 stable hyperthyroidism) was enrolled. The 90 to 100 discovery patients were randomly divided into training and test sets at a 7:3 ratio. For independent validation, a separate cohort was made up of 18 hyperthyroidism patients plus 17 patients who later progressed from hyperthyroidism to ophthalmopathy. In total, approximately 130 blood samples were TCR-sequenced: 43 ophthalmopathy, approximately 75 hyperthyroidism and roughly 17 hyperthyroidism-to-ophthalmopathy patients. TCR beta repertoire signatures were used to distinguish Graves' ophthalmopathy from Graves' hyperthyroidism and to predict progression to ophthalmopathy. Following sample collection, hyperthyroidism patients were given methimazole at a starting dose of 30 mg daily, and ophthalmopathy patients were given high-dose intravenous methylprednisolone.

Measured from the cysteine to the phenylalanine, the CDR3 is 15 residues long. Only CDR3 DNA is held: 45 bases, read in frame from base 1. After removal of 5 bases from V and 5 bases from J, the junction retains 10 bases not matched to a gene. Looking up the germline V gene yields CDR1 MDHEN and CDR2 SYDVKM. Overall study outcomes, separate from this receptor: No statistical method was used to predetermine the sample size, and group allocation was not hidden from the investigators. Among expanded thyroid clonotypes with frequency above 0.001, most also showed up in blood, which suggests that blood repertoires may reflect the thyroid immune response. In cross-validation, the 13-signature model distinguished ophthalmopathy from stable hyperthyroidism with about 88% sensitivity and about 84% specificity, and in the test set the corresponding values were approximately 80% and 68%. In validation, the model predicted ophthalmopathy progression with 70.59% sensitivity and approximately 75% specificity; 12 predicted patients were CT-confirmed with GO in a median of about 6.2 months.

For repertoire sequencing, TCR beta CDR3 regions were amplified from RNA transcripts. HTBI primers and the Qiagen OneStep RT-PCR kit were used in a first-round RT-PCR, which was followed by a second-round multiplex PCR, size selection and purification. Libraries were sequenced paired-end with 100 bp reads on an Illumina HiSeq2000. Per the authors' processing: SOAPnuke was used to process the reads, throwing out any read that had adapters, had uncalled bases, had a mean Phred below 15, or lacked an exact constant-primer or identifier match. High-quality paired reads were merged with COPE v1.2.5. Unique nucleotide sequences were defined as clonotypes and aligned to IMGT TRB V, D and J references using MiTCR v1.1. Analysis was restricted to V-J combinations with a frequency above 0.0001, which covered 98% to 99.2% of repertoires. A TCR clonal expansion and chaos score per V-J combination was defined as the ratio of F50 clonal expansion to chaos observed in the TCRdist matrix. Features were reduced by Welch's t-statistics and random forest to roughly 14 V-J combinations, which fed a naive Bayes classifier. The similarity between thyroid and blood repertoires was quantified using the Morisita-Horn index. TCRdb trimmed the raw reads at Q25, called clones with MiXCR and kept productive beta chains. Here each entry gathers all rows of one CDR3 protein and keeps the most common genes and DNA. The V and J calls were not made by the authors but by TCRdb's processing. The sample table contains some 520,000 distinct CDR3 sequences; only one count was recorded for approximately 14% of them. The top ten clonotypes cover over 7.5% of the sample.

Ophthalmopathy patients were characterized by moderately to severely active disease, a Clinical Activity Score of at least 3, a NOSPECS grade of at least 4, and a disease duration under 3 months. Patients with other autoimmune diseases, uncontrolled infections, pregnancy or lactation were excluded. Diagnosis relied on clinical symptoms, serum thyroxine, TRAb, thyroid ultrasound and orbital computed tomography. Ficoll-Paque density gradient centrifugation was used to isolate PBMCs from under 11 ml of fresh peripheral blood. Total RNA was extracted with Trizol reagent and quality-checked on an Agilent 2100 Bioanalyzer.

The clonotype was recovered from a woman aged 25-40 years with Graves' ophthalmopathy. Donor details come from another sample of the same person, matched by shared clones. The chain is encoded by TRBV28 joined to TRBJ2-5; the junction holds 8 bases that match TRBD1. Sequenced input: blood. At the DNA level, the sequence is TGTGCCAGCAGTCCCTCAGGGGGCGCGCGGGAGACCCAGTACTTC. Its translation is CASSPSGGARETQYF. Extended through the reference TRBV28 and TRBJ2-5 proteins, this CDR3 yields the full variable domain: DVKVTQSSRYLVKRTGEKVFLECVQDMDHENMFWYRQDPGLGLRLIYFSYDVKMKEKGDIPEGYSVSREKKERFSLILESASTNQTSMYLCASSPSGGARETQYFGPGTRLLVL.